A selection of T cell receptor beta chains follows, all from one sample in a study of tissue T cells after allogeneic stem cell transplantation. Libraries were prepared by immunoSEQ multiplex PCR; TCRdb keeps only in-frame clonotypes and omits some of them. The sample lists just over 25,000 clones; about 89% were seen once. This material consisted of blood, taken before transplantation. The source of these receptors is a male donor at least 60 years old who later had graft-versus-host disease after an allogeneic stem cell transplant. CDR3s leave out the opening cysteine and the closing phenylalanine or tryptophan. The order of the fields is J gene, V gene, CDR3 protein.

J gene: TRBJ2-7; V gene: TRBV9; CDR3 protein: ASSDNDRPLD
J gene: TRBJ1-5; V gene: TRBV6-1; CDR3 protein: ASSEAQGVQPQH
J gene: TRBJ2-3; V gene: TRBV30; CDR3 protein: AWSGGRSSTDTQY
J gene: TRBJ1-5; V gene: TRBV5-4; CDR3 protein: ASSLGLGQPQH
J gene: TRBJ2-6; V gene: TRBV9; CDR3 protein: ASSVAMALSGANVLT
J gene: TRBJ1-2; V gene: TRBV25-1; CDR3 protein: ASTATPSGSYGYT
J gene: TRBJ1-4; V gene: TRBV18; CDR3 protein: ASSPPNRGNEKLF
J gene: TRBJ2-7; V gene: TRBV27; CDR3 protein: ASSSLGTGQY
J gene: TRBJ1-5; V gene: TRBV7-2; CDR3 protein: ASSPTGLEVQPQH
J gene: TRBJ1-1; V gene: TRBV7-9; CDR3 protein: ASSLDRVRNTEAF
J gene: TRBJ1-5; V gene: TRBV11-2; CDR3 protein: ASSAGGHSNQPQH
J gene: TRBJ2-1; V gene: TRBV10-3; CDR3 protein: AISGPSGLSNEQF
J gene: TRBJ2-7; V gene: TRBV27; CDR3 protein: ASRNHRSFPYEQY
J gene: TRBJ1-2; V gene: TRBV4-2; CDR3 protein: ASSQGGVNYGYT
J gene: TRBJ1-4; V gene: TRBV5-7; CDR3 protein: ASSRQRVTTNEKLF
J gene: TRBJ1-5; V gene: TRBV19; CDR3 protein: ASSIVGGRMNQPQH
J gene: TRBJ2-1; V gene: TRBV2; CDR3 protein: ASRERVGRDEQF
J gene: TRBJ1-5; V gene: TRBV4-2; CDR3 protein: ASSQDTGGNQPQH
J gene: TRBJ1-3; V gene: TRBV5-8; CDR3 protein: ASSLFGNTIY
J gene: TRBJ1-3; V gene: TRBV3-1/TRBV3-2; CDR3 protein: ASNRGTGNTIY
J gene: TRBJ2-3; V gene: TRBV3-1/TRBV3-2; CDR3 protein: ASSQVPSLGLPVGTQY
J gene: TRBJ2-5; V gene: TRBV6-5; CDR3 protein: ASLWVAGETQY
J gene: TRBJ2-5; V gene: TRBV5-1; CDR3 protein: ASTIEDKETQY
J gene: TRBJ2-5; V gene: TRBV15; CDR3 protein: ATSRDTQETQY
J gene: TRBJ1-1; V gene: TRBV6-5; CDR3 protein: ASRFGAGSGGEAF
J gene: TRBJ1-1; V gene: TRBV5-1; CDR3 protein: ASSLEGPKVEAF
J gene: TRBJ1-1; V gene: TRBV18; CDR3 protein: ASSPPQSEAF
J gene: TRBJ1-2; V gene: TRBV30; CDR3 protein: AWNEGQGTSGYT
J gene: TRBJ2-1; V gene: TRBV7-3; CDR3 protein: ASKGQGYNEQF
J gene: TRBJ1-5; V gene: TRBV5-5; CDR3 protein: ASSFTGGVGNQPQH
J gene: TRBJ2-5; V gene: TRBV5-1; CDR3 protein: ASSPGTSGVETQY
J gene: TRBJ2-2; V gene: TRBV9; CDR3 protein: ASSVAGGRNTGELF
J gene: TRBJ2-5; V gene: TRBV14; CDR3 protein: ASSFWGQETQY
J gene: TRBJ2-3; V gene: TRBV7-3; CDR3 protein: ASSPGLGTDTQY
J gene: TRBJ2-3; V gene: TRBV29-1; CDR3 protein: SADTGSTDTQY
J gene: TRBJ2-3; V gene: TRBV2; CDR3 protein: ASKGRDITDTQY
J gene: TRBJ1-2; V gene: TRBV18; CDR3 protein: ASSSQGDYGYT
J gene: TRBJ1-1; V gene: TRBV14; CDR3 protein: ASSQWDLGAFEAF
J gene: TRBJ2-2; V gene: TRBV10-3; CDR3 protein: AIRAGLAANTGELF
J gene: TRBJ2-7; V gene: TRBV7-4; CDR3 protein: ASSCVGVVYEQY
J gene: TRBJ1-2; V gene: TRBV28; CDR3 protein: ASSLERKSYGYT
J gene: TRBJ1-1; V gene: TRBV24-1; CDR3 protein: ATSDARVGGTEAF
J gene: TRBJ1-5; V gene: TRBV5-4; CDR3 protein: ASSLDGGPNQPQH
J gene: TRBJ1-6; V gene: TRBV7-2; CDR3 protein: ASSLSTYRSPLH
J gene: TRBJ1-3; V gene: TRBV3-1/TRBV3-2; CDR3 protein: ASSQEPQNTIY
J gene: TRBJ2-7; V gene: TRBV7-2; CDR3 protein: ASSLVHGAESSSYEQY
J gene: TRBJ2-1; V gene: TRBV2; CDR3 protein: ASSVRRKPVNEQF